There are many counts of the clone carrying this T cell receptor (beta chain). The sample belongs to a study of CD8+CD57+ T cells in acquired aplastic anemia. Study-wide background: Each DNA sample taken from sorted CD4+ and CD8+ cells came to around 2.9 ug on average.

Germline V CDR1 and CDR2: SNHLY, FYNNEI. The V segment lost 8 bases and the J segment 8 bases; nucleotides outside the gene matches: 2. The CDR3 loop spans 11 amino acids. It was genomic DNA that served as the template for profiling TCR beta VDJ and CDR3. Via MiXCR, TCRdb re-called the reads, giving one row per CDR3 protein. The profile shows roughly 180,000 distinct CDR3 sequences, about 44% of them singletons. Previously, flow cytometry had revealed CD8+CD57+ cell expansion in the patients chosen for sequencing. Severe acquired aplastic anemia was present in every patient. Patients were treatment-naive when blood was sampled.

This TCR was sampled from a human donor with aplastic anemia. J is TRBJ1-2 and V is TRBV2, with 10 positions matching TRBD1. The material sequenced was sorted CD4+, CD8+, or CD8+CD57+ T cells (not recorded which) from PBMCs. The CDR3 spells CASGTGDGYTF. Written as DNA, the CDR3 is TGTGCCAGCGGGACAGGGGACGGCTACACCTTC.